Below, one T cell receptor beta chain is given with its context. Its antigen remains unidentified. Qualities for individual bases were not recorded, and no much larger clone is one base off. Looking up the germline V gene yields CDR1 WSHSY and CDR2 SAAADI. V is reduced by 3 bases and J by 8 bases, leaving a spacing of 11 bases between them. The CDR3 measures 13 amino acids from cysteine to phenylalanine. Left in the record is the CDR3 DNA by itself, 39 bases read in frame from the first base. The sample originates from a study of identical twins (dated by TCRdb to about 2016). At the level of the whole study: To test whether fetal clonotypes persist, this study deep-sequenced TCR alpha and beta repertoires from monozygotic twins, from unrelated adults of various ages, and from cord blood. To rule out contamination, replicate twin experiments were performed at different times with different library preparation protocols. General findings and caveats noted by the study authors: Compared with coincidental sharing between unrelated individuals, out-of-frame TCR alpha sequences shared between twins showed an excess of sequences with low generation probability. In monozygotic twins, recombination models systematically underestimated out-of-frame TCR alpha sharing, but the models matched the sharing seen between unrelated individuals. Fewer insertions were carried by abundant cord blood beta clonotypes; a weaker similar trend was observed in young adult naive repertoires, while no such trend was observed in memory repertoires. Because the same donors could not be followed over many years, the conclusions depended on cross-sectional statistical analysis. Invariant T cells such as MAIT and iNKT could partly confound zero-insertion analyses, although diverse VJ usage argued against such confounding for most clonotypes. The excess sharing between twins in beta out-of-frame sequences was weaker because fewer shared sequences reduced the signal-to-noise ratio.

Library preparation employed 5' RACE. The sequencer was an Illumina HiSeq 2000. A universal primer binding site was introduced by template switching, and a unique molecular identifier was present in the final cDNA, enabling accurate counting of TCR cDNA molecules. First-strand cDNA for TCR alpha and beta chains was synthesized from specific primers in the conserved constant-segment region. To control for contamination, every cDNA library was double barcoded, receiving both a SMART-Mk sample barcode and Illumina barcodes. TruSeq adapter sequences and Illumina sample barcodes were added in two successive PCR steps. The Illumina HiSeq platform was used with custom primers to sequence TCR alpha and beta cDNA libraries. The study's own analysis went as follows. MiGEC was used to process raw reads and extract unique molecular identifiers, and MiXCR was used to find CDR3 positions. For each individual, recombination models were inferred using an EM algorithm with the repgenHMM and IGoR tools. The tcR package in R was used for shared clonotype analysis, with sharing normalized by the product of cloneset sizes. Out-of-frame nonproductive sequences were analyzed to study raw recombination free of thymic and clonal selection effects. In-frame beta chains were kept once TCRdb had trimmed the public reads at Q25 with fastp and called clones with MiXCR. Each entry merges the rows of one CDR3 protein and shows their most common DNA and genes. The V and J calls were determined by TCRdb, not by the authors. The sample records 1.5 million or so distinct CDR3 sequences, about 32% of which are singletons. The ten most abundant clones make up roughly 0.3% of the sample.

Only healthy Caucasian donors were included. This TCR derives from a newborn girl in good health. The chain is made from TRBV10-2 and TRBJ2-4; D gene: possibly TRBD1, on 6 matching bases. The sample taken for sequencing was cord blood. The CDR3 region has the sequence CASSEYSGDIQYF. The DNA is as follows: TGCGCCAGCAGTGAATACTCAGGGGACATTCAGTACTTC.